These T cell receptor beta chains were read from a single sample in a study of cytomegalovirus exposure and HLA in healthy donors. Sequencing used immunoSEQ multiplex PCR; TCRdb keeps in-frame clones, though not all of them. The sample lists around 150,000 clones, around 68% occurring once. The sample consisted of PBMCs. The receptors were sampled from a woman in her forties in good health and CMV-seropositive. CDR3s include the opening cysteine and the closing phenylalanine or tryptophan. A D gene is named only where the DNA matches it firmly. Only part of the rows carry a size: once, few, many, or a class if the clone is expanded.

clone_size,j_call,d_call,v_call,cdr3_nt,cdr3_aa
-,TRBJ2-1,-,TRBV11-2,TGTGCCAGCAGCTTAGGGGGGGGCCGGGGGAGGCAGCAGTTCTTC,CASSLGGGRGRQQFF
-,TRBJ2-5,-,TRBV7-9,TGTGCCAGCAGCTTACGGTTAGATGGAGAGACCCAGTACTTC,CASSLRLDGETQYF
-,TRBJ2-3,TRBD1,TRBV19,TGTGCCAGTAACGAGGGGGCAGGCGGTACGCAGTATTTT,CASNEGAGGTQYF
few,TRBJ2-1,TRBD2,TRBV14,TGTGCCAGCAGCCGCAAGGTGGGACTAGCGGGGTGGAGCTCCTACAATGAGCAGTTCTTC,CASSRKVGLAGWSSYNEQFF
-,TRBJ2-3,TRBD2,TRBV5-1,TGCGCCAGCAGCTTGGGTCTAGCGGGGAGTGCAGATACGCAGTATTTT,CASSLGLAGSADTQYF
-,TRBJ2-1,TRBD2,TRBV19,TGTGCCAGTAGTTATAGCGGGAGGGAGGATGAGCAGTTCTTC,CASSYSGREDEQFF
-,TRBJ2-3,-,TRBV7-3,TGTGCCAGCAGCTGGACTAGCACAGATACGCAGTATTTT,CASSWTSTDTQYF
few,TRBJ1-2,-,TRBV28,TGTGCCAGCAGTCTCCGAAGACAGGCTGGCTACACCTTC,CASSLRRQAGYTF
-,TRBJ2-7,TRBD1,TRBV7-2,TGTGCCAGCAGCTTACGGACAGGGGACGAGCAGTACTTC,CASSLRTGDEQYF
-,TRBJ2-7,TRBD2,TRBV9,TGTGCCAGCAGCCCAGGGGCGCGGGGGGCAAACTACGAGCAGTACTTC,CASSPGARGANYEQYF
once,TRBJ2-1,TRBD2,TRBV9,TGTGCCAGCGCTAGCGGGGGGCTAGATGAGCAGTTCTTC,CASASGGLDEQFF
-,TRBJ2-3,TRBD2,TRBV5-1,TGCGCCAGCAGCCCAGGACTAGCTTGGGCAGATACGCAGTATTTT,CASSPGLAWADTQYF
-,TRBJ1-5,-,TRBV28,TGTGCCAGCAGTTTAGGACAACGGATCAATCAGCCCCAGCATTTT,CASSLGQRINQPQHF
-,TRBJ2-3,TRBD2,TRBV4-3,TGCGCCAGCAGCCAAGGGGTTGACGCGGGGGGCACAGATACGCAGTATTTT,CASSQGVDAGGTDTQYF
few,TRBJ2-2,TRBD1,TRBV5-6,TGTGCCAGCAGCTCCGGACAGGGGTTCGGGGAGCTGTTTTTT,CASSSGQGFGELFF
few,TRBJ2-1,TRBD1,TRBV9,TGTGCCAGCAGCCCCAAAGGGGGCGGGGACAGGGCCCTTCATGAGCAGTTCTTC,CASSPKGGGDRALHEQFF
once,TRBJ1-5,-,TRBV27,TGTGCCAGCAGTTCCGGTGGGGCGGCCAATCAGCCCCAGAATTTT,CASSSGGAANQPQNF
-,TRBJ2-1,TRBD2,TRBV5-1,TGCGCCAGCAGCGACGGACTAGCGGGAGTTAAGCAGTTCTTC,CASSDGLAGVKQFF
-,TRBJ1-1,TRBD1,TRBV10-3,TGTGCCATCAGTCCGGGACAGGGCCTACCCAACACTGAAGCTTTCTTT,CAISPGQGLPNTEAFF
-,TRBJ2-1,TRBD2,TRBV6-4,TGTGCCAGCAGGCGTCTAGCGGGAGACATAGGGCAGTTCTTC,CASRRLAGDIGQFF
-,TRBJ1-3,TRBD1,TRBV28,TGTGCCAGCAGATCGGGACAGATCTCTGGAAACACCATATATTTT,CASRSGQISGNTIYF
-,TRBJ2-1,TRBD2,TRBV6-4,TGTGCCAGCAGAAGGACTAGCGGAGATGAGCAGTTCTTC,CASRRTSGDEQFF
-,TRBJ1-2,TRBD1,TRBV28,TGTGCCAGCAGCGGACCAACAGGGGCCTATGGCTACCCCTTC,CASSGPTGAYGYPF
-,TRBJ1-1,-,TRBV27,TGTGCCAGCAAGCGGGACTCCCGTAGAGACACTGAAGCTTTCTTT,CASKRDSRRDTEAFF
-,TRBJ2-6,-,TRBV5-6,TGTGCCAGCAGCTTCGGGGCTGGGGCCAACGTCCTGACTTTC,CASSFGAGANVLTF
-,TRBJ1-3,-,TRBV14,TGTGCCAGCAGCCAAGCCCACTCCGGAAACACCATATATTTT,CASSQAHSGNTIYF
few,TRBJ2-3,TRBD2,TRBV7-2,TGTGCCAGCAGCACCCAGCGGGAGGGAAGCACAGATACGCAGTATTTT,CASSTQREGSTDTQYF
-,TRBJ2-5,TRBD1,TRBV19,TGTGCCAGTAGTATCATGAACAGGGGAGAGACCCAGTACTTC,CASSIMNRGETQYF
few,TRBJ2-1,-,TRBV7-6,TGTGCCAGCAGCCAACGAGAGGTCAATGAGCAGTTCTTC,CASSQREVNEQFF
once,TRBJ2-7,TRBD1,TRBV5-6,TGTGCCAGCAGCTTGGGGGACAGACTTGCTGAGCAGTACTTC,CASSLGDRLAEQYF
-,TRBJ1-1,-,TRBV11-3,TGTGCCAGCAGCTCCGGGGTCGGCACTGAAGCTTTCTTT,CASSSGVGTEAFF
-,TRBJ2-7,-,TRBV15,TGTGCCACCAGCAGAGATCGGGTAGGGGGCTACGAGCAGTACTTC,CATSRDRVGGYEQYF
-,TRBJ2-7,TRBD1,TRBV11-2,TGTGCCAGCAGCACCTGGGACAGCCCCTACGAGCAGTACTTC,CASSTWDSPYEQYF
-,TRBJ2-5,TRBD2,TRBV7-2,TGTGCCAGCAGCCCCGGATGGGGGGGGGAGACCCAGTACTTC,CASSPGWGGETQYF
-,TRBJ1-6,TRBD1,TRBV7-2,TGTGCCAGCAGCAACCACGGGACAGGGACCCTCCACTTT,CASSNHGTGTLHF
-,TRBJ2-1,-,TRBV5-8,TGTGCCAGCAGCTTGGGAGACAGCCCCTACAATGAGCAGTTCTTC,CASSLGDSPYNEQFF
-,TRBJ2-1,-,TRBV5-1,TGCGCCAGCAGCTTGGTCGTAGGGGACAATGAGCAGTTCTTC,CASSLVVGDNEQFF
-,TRBJ1-6,-,TRBV7-9,TGTGCCAGCAGCCTACAGGGATATAATTCACCCCTCCACTTT,CASSLQGYNSPLHF
-,TRBJ2-3,TRBD2,TRBV4-1,TGCGCCAGCAGATCCGGGACTAGCGGGCCCGGAGGCACAGATACGCAGTATTTT,CASRSGTSGPGGTDTQYF
-,TRBJ1-4,-,TRBV5-5,TGTGCCAGCAGCTTCTCCGGGGATGAAAAACTGTTTTTT,CASSFSGDEKLFF
-,TRBJ1-1,-,TRBV4-1,TGCGCCAGCAGCCTAGGGAGGGGTGAAGCTTTCTTT,CASSLGRGEAFF
-,TRBJ2-6,-,TRBV15,TGTGCCACCAGCGGAGAGGGGCCATACTCTGGGGCCAACGTCCTGACTTTC,CATSGEGPYSGANVLTF
-,TRBJ1-6,-,TRBV19,TGTGCCAGTGAGGACAGAATTAATTCACCCCTCCACTTT,CASEDRINSPLHF
-,TRBJ1-5,-,TRBV5-5,TGTGCCAGCAGCTTGTGGCAGGGTGAACAGCCCCAGCATTTT,CASSLWQGEQPQHF
-,TRBJ2-7,-,TRBV5-1,TGCGCCAGCAGCTTGGGTCTTAGCTCCTACGAGCAGTACTTC,CASSLGLSSYEQYF
-,TRBJ2-1,TRBD2,TRBV7-2,TGTGCCAGCAAAGTTGTGGAGCGGGGGTATCAGTTCTTC,CASKVVERGYQFF
-,TRBJ1-5,TRBD1,TRBV28,TGTGCCAGCAGCGCCGGGACAGGGAGGAATCAGCCCCAGCATTTT,CASSAGTGRNQPQHF
-,TRBJ2-1,TRBD1,TRBV5-1,TGCGCCAGCAGCTCGGGACAGTGGTACAATGAGCAGTTCTTC,CASSSGQWYNEQFF
-,TRBJ2-5,TRBD2,TRBV25-1,TGTGCCAGCAGTGCATCCTCCGGGGGGGAGACCCAGTACTTC,CASSASSGGETQYF
-,TRBJ1-4,TRBD1,TRBV4-3,TGCGCCAGCAGCCAAGATCCATCGGGACAGCAGAATGAAAAACTGTTTTTT,CASSQDPSGQQNEKLFF
-,TRBJ1-2,-,TRBV27,TGTGCCAGCAGTTTTAGGGGGAACTATGGCTACACCTTC,CASSFRGNYGYTF